This T cell receptor (beta chain) was sequenced in a study of high-grade serous ovarian cancer treatment subgroups. The wider study: On average, approximately 14,000 reads and roughly 7,700 unique TCR beta rearrangements were obtained per sample.

Germline assignment: CDR1 MNHNS and CDR2 SASEGT. CDR3 length: 12 residues. The V gene lost 5 bases and the J gene lost 10 bases, with 14 bases spanning the gap. The method was immunoSEQ multiplex PCR; TCRdb's version includes in-frame clones alone and lacks a portion of them. This table has 4,500 to 5,000 clones, approximately 71% appearing once. Tumor tissue was taken before any definitive surgery or chemotherapy was given. This clone appeared a few times. The antigen remains undetermined. General study findings and limits: Repertoire similarity ranged roughly 0.11 to 0.85 between tumors of one patient. Higher neoantigen levels went with greater TCR clonal relatedness.

This clonotype was sampled from a human donor with high-grade serous ovarian cancer. The J gene is TRBJ1-1, the V gene TRBV6-1; D is possibly TRBD1 (6 bases). The sequencing sample was made of tumor tissue. CDR3 in DNA: TGTGCCAGCAGTTGGGACACCGTGTCAGCTTTCTTT. It specifies CASSWDTVSAFF.